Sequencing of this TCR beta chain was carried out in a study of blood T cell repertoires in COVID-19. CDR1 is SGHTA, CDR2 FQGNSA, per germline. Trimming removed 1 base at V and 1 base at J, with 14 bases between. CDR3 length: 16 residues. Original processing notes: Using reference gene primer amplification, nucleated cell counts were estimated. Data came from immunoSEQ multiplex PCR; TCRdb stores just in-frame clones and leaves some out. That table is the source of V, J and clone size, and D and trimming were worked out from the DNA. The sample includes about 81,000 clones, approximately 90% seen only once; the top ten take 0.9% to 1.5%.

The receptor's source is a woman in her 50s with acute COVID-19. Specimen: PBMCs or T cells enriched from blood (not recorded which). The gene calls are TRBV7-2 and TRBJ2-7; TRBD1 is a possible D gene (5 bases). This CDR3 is CASSLDRQGRSYEQYF. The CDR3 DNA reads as TGTGCCAGCAGCTTAGATCGGCAGGGCCGATCCTACGAGCAGTACTTC.